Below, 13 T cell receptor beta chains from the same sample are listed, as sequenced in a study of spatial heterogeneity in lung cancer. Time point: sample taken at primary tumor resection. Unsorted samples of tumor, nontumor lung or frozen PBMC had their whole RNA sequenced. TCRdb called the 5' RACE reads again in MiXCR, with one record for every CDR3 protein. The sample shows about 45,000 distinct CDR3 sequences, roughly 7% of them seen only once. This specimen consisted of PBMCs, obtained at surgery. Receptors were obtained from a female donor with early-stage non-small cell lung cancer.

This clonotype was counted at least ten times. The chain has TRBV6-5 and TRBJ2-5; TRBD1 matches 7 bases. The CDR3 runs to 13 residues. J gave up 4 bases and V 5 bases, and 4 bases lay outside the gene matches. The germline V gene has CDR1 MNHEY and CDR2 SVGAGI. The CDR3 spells CASSDRVRETQYF. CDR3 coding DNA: TGTGCCAGCAGTGACAGGGTCAGAGAGACCCAGTACTTC.

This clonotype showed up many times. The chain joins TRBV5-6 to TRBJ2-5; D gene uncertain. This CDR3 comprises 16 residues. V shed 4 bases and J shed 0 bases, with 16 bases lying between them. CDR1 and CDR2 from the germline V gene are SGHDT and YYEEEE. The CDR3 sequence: CASSQSFIQNQETQYF. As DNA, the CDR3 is TGTGCCAGCAGCCAATCCTTCATTCAGAACCAAGAGACCCAGTACTTC.

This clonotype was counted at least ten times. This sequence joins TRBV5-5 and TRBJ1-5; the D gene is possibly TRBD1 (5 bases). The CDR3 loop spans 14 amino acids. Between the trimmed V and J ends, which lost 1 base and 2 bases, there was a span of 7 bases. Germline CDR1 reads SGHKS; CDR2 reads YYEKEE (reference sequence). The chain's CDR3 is CASSLRDGNQPQHF. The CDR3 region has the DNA TGTGCCAGCAGCTTGAGGGACGGCAATCAGCCCCAGCATTTT.

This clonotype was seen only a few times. The CDR3 spells CAISDPLRPTGQAFF. The CDR3 coding sequence is TGTGCCATCAGTGACCCCCTGAGGCCAACCGGTCAAGCTTTCTTT. The chain couples TRBV10-3 to TRBJ1-1; no definite D call. In germline, CDR1 is ENHRY, CDR2 SYGVKD. Trimming stripped 3 bases from V and 9 bases from J, with 20 bases between. The CDR3 extends over 15 amino acids.

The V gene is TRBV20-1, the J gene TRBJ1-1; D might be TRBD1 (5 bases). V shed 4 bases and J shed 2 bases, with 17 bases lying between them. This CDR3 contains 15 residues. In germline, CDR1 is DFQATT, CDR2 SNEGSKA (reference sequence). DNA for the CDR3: TGCAGTGCTAATCCGCTGGGGCAGCGAAACACTGAAGCTTTCTTT. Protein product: CSANPLGQRNTEAFF.

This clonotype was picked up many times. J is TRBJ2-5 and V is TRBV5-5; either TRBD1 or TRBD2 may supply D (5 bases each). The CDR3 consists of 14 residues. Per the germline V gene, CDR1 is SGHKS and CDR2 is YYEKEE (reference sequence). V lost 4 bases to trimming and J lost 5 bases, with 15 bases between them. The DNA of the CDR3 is TGTGCCAGCAGCCGGGACCCCCTGATGGAGACCCAGTACTTC. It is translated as CASSRDPLMETQYF.

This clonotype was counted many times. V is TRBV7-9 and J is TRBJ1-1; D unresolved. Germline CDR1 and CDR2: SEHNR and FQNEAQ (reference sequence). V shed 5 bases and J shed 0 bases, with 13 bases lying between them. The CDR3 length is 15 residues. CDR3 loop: CASSLPEGLNTEAFF. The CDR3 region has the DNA TGTGCCAGCAGCCTTCCAGAGGGCTTGAACACTGAAGCTTTCTTT.

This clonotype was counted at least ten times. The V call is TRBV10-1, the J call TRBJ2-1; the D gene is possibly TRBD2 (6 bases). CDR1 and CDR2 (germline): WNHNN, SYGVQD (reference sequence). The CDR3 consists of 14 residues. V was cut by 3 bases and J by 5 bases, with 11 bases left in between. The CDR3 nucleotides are TGCGCCAGCAGTGATACAGGAGGGAACAATGAGCAGTTCTTC. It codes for CASSDTGGNNEQFF.

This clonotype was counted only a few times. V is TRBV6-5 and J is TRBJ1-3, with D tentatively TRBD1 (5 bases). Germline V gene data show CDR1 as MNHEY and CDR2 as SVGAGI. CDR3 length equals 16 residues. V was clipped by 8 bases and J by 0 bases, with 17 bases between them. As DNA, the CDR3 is TGTGCCAGCGGATCCTGGGGGAGGGGCTCTGGAAACACCATATATTTT. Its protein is CASGSWGRGSGNTIYF.

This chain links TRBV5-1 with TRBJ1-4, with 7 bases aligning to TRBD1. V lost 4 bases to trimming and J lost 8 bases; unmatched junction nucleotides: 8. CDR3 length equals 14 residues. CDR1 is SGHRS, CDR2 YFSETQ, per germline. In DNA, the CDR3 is TGCGCCAGCAGCCCGACAGGGATGGGCGAAAAACTGTTTTTT. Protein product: CASSPTGMGEKLFF.

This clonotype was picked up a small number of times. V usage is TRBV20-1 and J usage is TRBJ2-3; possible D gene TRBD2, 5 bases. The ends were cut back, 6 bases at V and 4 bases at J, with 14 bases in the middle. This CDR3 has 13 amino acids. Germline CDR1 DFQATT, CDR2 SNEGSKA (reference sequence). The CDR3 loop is CSAAKGEADTQYF. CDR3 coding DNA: TGCAGTGCCGCTAAGGGAGAAGCAGATACGCAGTATTTT.

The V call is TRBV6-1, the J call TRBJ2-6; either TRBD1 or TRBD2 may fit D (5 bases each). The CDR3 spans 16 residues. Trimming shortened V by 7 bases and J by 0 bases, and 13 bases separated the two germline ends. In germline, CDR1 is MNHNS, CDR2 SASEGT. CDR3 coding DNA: TGTGCCAGCACCCCCATGGGACCCTCTGGGGCCAACGTCCTGACTTTC. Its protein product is CASTPMGPSGANVLTF.

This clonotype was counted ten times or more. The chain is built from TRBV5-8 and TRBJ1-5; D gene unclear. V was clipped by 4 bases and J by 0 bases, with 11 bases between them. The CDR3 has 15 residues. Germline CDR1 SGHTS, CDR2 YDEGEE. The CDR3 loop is CASSRGTYSNQPQHF. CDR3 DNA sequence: TGTGCCAGCAGCCGAGGAACCTATAGCAATCAGCCCCAGCATTTT.